This TCR beta chain was recovered during a study of T cells after posttransplantation cyclophosphamide. Study results and limitations: Donor CD8+ memory clones often dominated recipient blood repertoires at later times. TRB overlap between skin or GI tissue T cells and blood was limited.

Here immunoSEQ multiplex PCR was the method, and the copy in TCRdb shows in-frame clones only, minus some. The table has 25,000 to 30,000 clones, approximately 90% seen once. Concerning this clone: Antigen unknown.

The germline V gene has CDR1 SGHRS and CDR2 YFSETQ. The CDR3 is 17 residues long. V lost 5 bases and J lost 8; bases outside the gene matches: 19. Peripheral blood was collected from the related graft donor on the marrow donation day. The receptor was isolated from a man in his fifties or sixties. The source material was PBMCs. This chain connects TRBV5-1 to TRBJ2-4; TRBD2 matches at 7 bases. The CDR3 sequence: CASRDPERGGKRDIQYF. For the CDR3, the DNA is TGCGCCAGCAGAGACCCCGAGAGGGGAGGGAAGAGAGACATTCAGTACTTC.